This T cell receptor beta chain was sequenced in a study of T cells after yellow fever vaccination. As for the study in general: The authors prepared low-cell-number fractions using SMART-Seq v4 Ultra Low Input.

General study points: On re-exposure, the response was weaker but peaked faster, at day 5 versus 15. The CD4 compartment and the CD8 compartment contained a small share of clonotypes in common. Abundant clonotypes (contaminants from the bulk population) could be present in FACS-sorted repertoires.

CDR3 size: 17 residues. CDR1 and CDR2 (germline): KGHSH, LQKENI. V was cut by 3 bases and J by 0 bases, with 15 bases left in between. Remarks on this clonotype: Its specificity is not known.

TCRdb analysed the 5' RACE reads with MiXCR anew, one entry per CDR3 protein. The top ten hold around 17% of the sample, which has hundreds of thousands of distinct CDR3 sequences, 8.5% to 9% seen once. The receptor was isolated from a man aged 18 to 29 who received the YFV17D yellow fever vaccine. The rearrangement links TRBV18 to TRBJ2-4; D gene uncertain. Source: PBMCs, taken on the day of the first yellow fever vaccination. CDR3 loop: CASSPSLELLAKNIQYF. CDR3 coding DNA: TGTGCCAGCTCACCCTCGCTGGAACTCCTAGCCAAAAACATTCAGTACTTC.